This passage covers 27 T cell receptor beta chains from one sample sequenced in a study of T cells in Graves' hyperthyroidism and ophthalmopathy. Researchers amplified the TCR beta CDR3 regions from RNA transcripts. TCR CDR3 regions were first amplified by RT-PCR with HTBI primers. Each CDR3 protein is one row after TCRdb ran MiXCR on the multiplex PCR reads. The sample yields 270,000 or so distinct CDR3 sequences, approximately 26% seen once. The material sequenced was blood. Receptors originate from a middle-aged man with Graves' hyperthyroidism that later progressed to Graves' ophthalmopathy.

The V and J genes are TRBV6-1 and TRBJ2-7, with D perhaps TRBD1 or TRBD2 (5 bases each). The CDR3 contains 14 residues. The germline V gene has CDR1 MNHNS and CDR2 SASEGT. The V end was cut by 7 bases, the J end by 2 bases, with 15 bases between. CDR3 bases: TGTGCCAGCAATGAGGGGTTTAAGACCTACGAGCAGTACTTC. Its protein is CASNEGFKTYEQYF.

The V gene is TRBV6-2 or TRBV6-3, the J gene TRBJ2-6; a possible D gene is TRBD1 (6 bases). The CDR3 loop spans 14 amino acids. V was shortened by 2 bases and J by 4 bases, with 6 bases between the two germline ends. Germline V gives CDR1 MNHEY, CDR2 SVGEGT. CDR3 DNA: TGTGCCAGCAGTTACCAGGGGGGGGCCAACGTCCTGACTTTC. It codes for CASSYQGGANVLTF.

This clonotype was observed at least ten times. This rearrangement joins TRBV27 to TRBJ2-2, with 10 bases lining up with TRBD2. The V and J ends lost 7 bases and 6 bases, in that order; junction bases with no gene match: 8. The V gene's germline CDR1 is MNHEY and CDR2 SMNVEV (reference sequence). This CDR3 contains 15 residues. This CDR3 is CASTLSSGSAGELFF. The CDR3 coding sequence is TGTGCCAGCACCTTATCTAGCGGGAGTGCCGGGGAGCTGTTTTTT.

The V and J genes are TRBV12-3 or TRBV12-4 and TRBJ2-5, with 7 bases identical to TRBD1. CDR3 length: 14 amino acids. V lost 5 bases, J lost 4 bases, and 7 bases stayed unmatched. This CDR3 is CASSTQTGPETQYF. The CDR3 region has the DNA TGTGCCAGCAGTACACAGACAGGGCCAGAGACCCAGTACTTC.

This clonotype showed up many times. This chain connects TRBV6-5 to TRBJ2-7; D not certain. This CDR3 is 13 amino acids long. With 0 bases removed from V and 3 bases from J, the gap between germline ends came to 6 bases. Germline lookup yields CDR1 MNHEY and CDR2 SVGAGI. CDR3 in amino acids: CASSYSRFYEQYF. As DNA, the CDR3 is TGTGCCAGCAGTTACTCGAGGTTCTACGAGCAGTACTTC.

V gene TRBV6-1 combines with J gene TRBJ1-3, with a tentative D call TRBD1 (6 bases). This CDR3 has 14 amino acids. Trimming shortened V by 6 bases and J by 2 bases, and 11 bases separated the two germline ends. The germline CDR1 and CDR2 sequences are MNHNS and SASEGT. The CDR3 loop is CASSPGQPGNTIYF. DNA of the CDR3: TGTGCCAGCAGCCCCGGACAGCCTGGAAACACCATATATTTT.

The CDR3, as DNA: TGCAGTGCTAGAGGTGGGGACAGTCACTACGAGCAGTACTTC. This gives the protein CSARGGDSHYEQYF. This sequence joins TRBV20-1 and TRBJ2-7; 7 bases fit TRBD1. With 1 base clipped from V and 3 bases from J, the junction kept 6 bases outside the gene matches. This CDR3 is built from 14 residues. Per germline, CDR1 DFQATT and CDR2 SNEGSKA (reference sequence).

This clonotype has ten or more counts. The chain couples TRBV3-1 to TRBJ1-5, with D perhaps TRBD1 (6 bases). The CDR3 consists of 14 residues. Per the germline V gene, CDR1 is LGHDT and CDR2 is YNNKEL (reference sequence). V was shortened by 1 base and J by 6 bases, with 10 bases between the two germline ends. In nucleotides, the CDR3 is TGTGCCAGCAGCCAAGGAAAGGGGGGTCAGCCCCAGCATTTT. It encodes CASSQGKGGQPQHF.

V gene TRBV20-1 combines with J gene TRBJ1-2; no clear D gene. Trimming removed 7 bases at V and 2 bases at J, with 8 bases between. This CDR3 is 11 amino acids long. Germline CDR1 DFQATT, CDR2 SNEGSKA (reference sequence). Here the CDR3 DNA reads TGCAGTGATGTCCCAAACTATGGCTACACCTTC. As protein: CSDVPNYGYTF.

This clonotype was counted at least ten times. The CDR3 reads CASSPSSSGRETQYF. CDR3 nucleotide sequence: TGTGCCAGCAGCCCTTCCTCTAGCGGGAGGGAGACCCAGTACTTC. The chain employs TRBV12-3 or TRBV12-4 and TRBJ2-5; 11 bases are a match to TRBD2. The CDR3 spans 15 residues. J was trimmed by 5 bases and V by 6 bases; bases with no gene match: 8.

This clonotype has at least ten counts. The J gene is TRBJ1-5, the V gene TRBV28, with 7 bases identical to TRBD1. This CDR3 is built from 15 residues. V lost 7 bases and J lost 7; bases outside the gene matches: 13. The V gene's germline CDR1 is MDHEN and CDR2 SYDVKM. The CDR3 DNA reads as TGTGCCAGCATACGTCCAGGGGGTGTCAGGCAGCCCCAGCATTTT. As protein: CASIRPGGVRQPQHF.

This chain connects TRBV20-1 to TRBJ2-7; tentative D call: TRBD1 (5 bases). The V end lost 3 bases, the J end lost 3 bases, and 18 bases lay between the germline ends. Germline V gene sequence: CDR1 DFQATT, CDR2 SNEGSKA (reference sequence). The length of the CDR3 is 15 residues. The CDR3 DNA reads as TGCAGTGCTAGTCGGCAGGGCGGTAGCATCTACGAGCAGTACTTC. It specifies CSASRQGGSIYEQYF.

This clonotype was seen at least ten times. CDR3 loop: CASSSTGTASSGANVLTF. DNA of the CDR3: TGTGCCAGCAGCTCGACCGGGACAGCCAGCTCTGGGGCCAACGTCCTGACTTTC. The chain joins TRBV7-3 to TRBJ2-6; 7 bases agree with TRBD1. CDR3 size: 18 residues. J lost 0 bases, V lost 4 bases, and 9 bases had no gene match. Germline assignment: CDR1 SGHTA and CDR2 FQGTGA.

The chain uses TRBV24-1 and TRBJ1-2; 8 nucleotides line up with TRBD1. V shed 4 bases, J shed 2 bases, and the junction held 5 bases outside the gene matches. CDR1 and CDR2 (germline): KGHDR, SFDVKD. The CDR3 runs to 15 residues. The CDR3 region is CATSEGQGGNYGYTF. The CDR3 DNA reads as TGTGCCACCAGTGAAGGACAGGGAGGGAACTATGGCTACACCTTC.

This clonotype was observed many times. The rearrangement joins TRBV20-1 to TRBJ2-7; the match to TRBD1 covers 10 bases. With V trimmed by 3 bases and J by 5 bases, 4 bases remained unmatched. Per germline, CDR1 DFQATT and CDR2 SNEGSKA (reference sequence). The CDR3 is 13 amino acids. This CDR3 is CSASGTGVDEQYF. The DNA for the CDR3 is TGCAGTGCTAGCGGGACAGGGGTTGACGAGCAGTACTTC.

This clonotype was seen repeatedly, ten times or more. The chain uses TRBV12-3 or TRBV12-4 and TRBJ1-5; the D gene is possibly TRBD1 (6 bases). The CDR3 length is 15 residues. V gave up 3 bases and J gave up 7 bases, with 16 bases separating them. The CDR3 protein is CASSLAGEGKQPQHF. The CDR3 DNA follows: TGTGCCAGCAGTTTGGCAGGGGAGGGTAAGCAGCCCCAGCATTTT.

Ten or more counts support this clonotype. The chain is built from TRBV7-3 and TRBJ2-5; TRBD1 is a possible D gene (5 bases). CDR3 size: 14 residues. Germline loops: CDR1 SGHTA, CDR2 FQGTGA. Trimming took off 5 bases at V and 5 bases at J, with 15 bases between the two ends. The CDR3 coding sequence is TGTGCCAGCAGCCCAACAGGTCACGGGGAGACCCAGTACTTC. As protein: CASSPTGHGETQYF.

This clonotype was detected ten times or more. This chain links TRBV7-9 with TRBJ2-7; the match to TRBD1 covers 8 bases. The J segment lost 5 bases and the V segment lost 10 bases, leaving 13 bases of the junction unmatched. Germline loops: CDR1 SEHNR, CDR2 FQNEAQ (reference sequence). This CDR3 is built from 14 residues. CDR3 nucleotide sequence: TGTGCCATCCCTCGGACAGGGAAATTTGACGAGCAGTACTTC. Translation: CAIPRTGKFDEQYF.

Many counts were recorded for this clonotype. This chain uses TRBV27 with TRBJ2-7; TRBD2 agrees at 10 bases. Germline V gene sequence: CDR1 MNHEY, CDR2 SMNVEV (reference sequence). V lost 6 bases, J lost 0 bases, and 5 bases stayed unmatched. This CDR3 is 15 amino acids long. CDR3 residues: CASRPAGGSSYEQYF. CDR3 coding DNA: TGTGCCAGCAGGCCAGCGGGAGGGAGCTCCTACGAGCAGTACTTC.

This clonotype was recorded many times. The chain has TRBV2 and TRBJ2-2; no clear D. V lost 6 bases and J lost 1, with 12 bases in between. Germline lookup yields CDR1 SNHLY and CDR2 FYNNEI. The length of the CDR3 is 15 residues. CDR3 loop: CASSRTTLNTGELFF. In nucleotides, the CDR3 is TGTGCCAGCAGCCGCACCACTCTGAACACCGGGGAGCTGTTTTTT.

This clonotype turned up a few times. This sequence joins TRBV29-1 and TRBJ1-5; no firm D call. The CDR3 extends over 13 amino acids. V gave up 7 bases and J gave up 7 bases, with 17 bases separating them. Germline CDR1 is SQVTM and CDR2 is ANQGSEA. As DNA, the CDR3 is TGCAGCGGTGCTTTAGGGAGTGGCCAGCCCCAGCATTTT. Translating gives CSGALGSGQPQHF. The whole variable domain, filled in from reference TRBV29-1 and TRBJ1-5, reads SAVISQKPSRDICQRGTSLTIQCQVDSQVTMMFWYRQQPGQSLTLIATANQGSEATYESGFVIDKFPISRPNLTFSTLTVSNMSPEDSSIYLCSGALGSGQPQHFGDGTRLSIL.

V and J are TRBV11-2 and TRBJ2-5; tentative D call: TRBD1 (5 bases). The ends were cut back, 5 bases at V and 5 bases at J, with 12 bases in the middle. Per germline, CDR1 SGHAT and CDR2 FQNNGV. The CDR3 contains 13 residues. The chain's CDR3 is CASSKGVGETQYF. For the CDR3, the DNA is TGTGCCAGCAGCAAAGGGGTAGGGGAGACCCAGTACTTC. Full variable domain (rest looked up from reference TRBV11-2 and TRBJ2-5): EAGVAQSPRYKIIEKRQSVAFWCNPISGHATLYWYQQILGQGPKLLIQFQNNGVVDDSQLPKDRFSAERLKGVDSTLKIQPAKLEDSAVYLCASSKGVGETQYFGPGTRLLVL.

The table lists this clonotype with many counts. The rearrangement joins TRBV20-1 to TRBJ2-7; 9 positions match TRBD2. The V segment lost 2 bases and the J segment 2 bases; nucleotides outside the gene matches: 7. Germline loops: CDR1 DFQATT, CDR2 SNEGSKA (reference sequence). The CDR3 is 15 amino acids. The DNA of the CDR3 is TGCAGTGCTAGACCCCCGGGACTAGCCACCTACGAGCAGTACTTC. Protein product: CSARPPGLATYEQYF.

This clonotype showed up many times. This chain connects TRBV30 to TRBJ2-7, with 13 bases fitting TRBD2. This CDR3 has 15 amino acids. The trim removed 2 bases at V and 1 base at J, leaving 2 bases unmatched. Germline assignment: CDR1 GTSNPN and CDR2 SVGIG (reference sequence). CDR3 nucleotides: TGTGCCTGGAGTCGGACTAGCGGGAGTTCCTACGAGCAGTACTTC. Its protein is CAWSRTSGSSYEQYF.

This clonotype was counted many times. The rearrangement uses TRBV20-1 and TRBJ1-1; no clear D gene. The CDR3 has 15 amino acids. The germline V and J ends were trimmed by 1 base and 4 bases, with 16 bases remaining between them. Germline V gene lookup returns CDR1 DFQATT and CDR2 SNEGSKA (reference sequence). The CDR3 DNA is TGCAGTGCTAGAGGGTCGGGAGGAATAGTCACTGAAGCTTTCTTT. This codes for CSARGSGGIVTEAFF.

This clonotype has at least ten counts. The genes are TRBV7-9 and TRBJ1-3; D unresolved. The CDR3 has 15 residues. Germline V CDR1 and CDR2: SEHNR, FQNEAQ (reference sequence). V was shortened by 0 bases and J by 4 bases, with 10 bases between the two germline ends. The CDR3 reads CASSLAQLSGNTIYF. The CDR3 nucleotides read TGTGCCAGCAGCTTAGCACAGTTATCCGGAAACACCATATATTTT.

This clonotype has at least ten counts. This chain links TRBV12-3 or TRBV12-4 with TRBJ1-3, with D possibly matching TRBD1 (5 bases). The CDR3 has 17 amino acids. Between the trimmed V and J ends, which lost 2 bases and 2 bases, there was a span of 16 bases. The CDR3 sequence: CASSLSSDSRPGNTIYF. CDR3 bases: TGTGCCAGCAGTTTATCGTCCGACAGCCGGCCTGGAAACACCATATATTTT.